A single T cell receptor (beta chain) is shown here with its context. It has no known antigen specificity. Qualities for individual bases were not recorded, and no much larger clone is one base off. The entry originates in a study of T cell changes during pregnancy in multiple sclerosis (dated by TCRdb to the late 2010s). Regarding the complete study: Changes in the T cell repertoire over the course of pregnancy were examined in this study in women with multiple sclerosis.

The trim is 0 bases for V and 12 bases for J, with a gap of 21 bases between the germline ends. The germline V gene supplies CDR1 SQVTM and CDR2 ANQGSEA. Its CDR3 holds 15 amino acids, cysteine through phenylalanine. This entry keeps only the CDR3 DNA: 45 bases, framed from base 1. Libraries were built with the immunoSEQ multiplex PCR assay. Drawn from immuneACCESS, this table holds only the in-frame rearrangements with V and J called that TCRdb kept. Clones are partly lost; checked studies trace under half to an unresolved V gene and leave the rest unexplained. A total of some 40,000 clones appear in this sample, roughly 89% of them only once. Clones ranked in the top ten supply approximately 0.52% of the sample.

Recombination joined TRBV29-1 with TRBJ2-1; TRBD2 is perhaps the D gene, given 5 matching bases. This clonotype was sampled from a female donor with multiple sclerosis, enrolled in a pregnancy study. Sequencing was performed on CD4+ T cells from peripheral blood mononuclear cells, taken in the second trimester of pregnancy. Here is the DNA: TGCAGCGTTGAAGATAGTGGGGAGCTTCCCGCAGGGCAGTTCTTC. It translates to CSVEDSGELPAGQFF.